The next 10 T cell receptor beta chains were all read from a single sample in a study of OX40 agonist ivuxolimab in advanced cancers. TCRdb's copy holds only in-frame clones and misses some; the assay was immunoSEQ multiplex PCR. The sample consists of around 65,000 clones, roughly 90% of them appearing once. Specimen: CD4+ or CD8+ T cells sorted from blood, collected in a trial of the OX40 agonist ivuxolimab. The receptor set was obtained from an adult with an advanced solid tumor such as melanoma, head and neck, liver or kidney cancer.

The chain links TRBV18 to TRBJ1-3; possible D gene TRBD1, 5 bases. The CDR3 spans 17 residues. Germline values: CDR1 KGHSH, CDR2 LQKENI. V was clipped by 6 bases and J by 0 bases, with 18 bases between them. The CDR3 spells CASSQRGDSSSGNTIYF. The CDR3 DNA is TGTGCCAGCTCGCAGAGAGGGGACTCTAGCTCTGGAAACACCATATATTTT.

The V and J genes are TRBV6-1 and TRBJ2-1; 11 bases match TRBD1. The CDR3 loop spans 14 amino acids. CDR1 is MNHNS, CDR2 SASEGT, per germline. Unmatched junction bases numbered 6, after V lost 6 bases and J lost 8 bases. CDR3 sequence reads: CASSRTGGGHEQFF. In DNA, the CDR3 is TGTGCCAGCAGCCGGACAGGGGGCGGCCATGAGCAGTTCTTC.

The chain employs TRBV5-1 and TRBJ2-1; D gene uncertain. V dropped 5 bases and J dropped 0 bases, with 15 bases sitting between them. Germline V gives CDR1 SGHRS, CDR2 YFSETQ. The CDR3 has 16 residues. The CDR3 reads CASRRMTVSSYNEQFF. CDR3 sequence (DNA): TGCGCCAGCAGACGGATGACTGTGAGCTCCTACAATGAGCAGTTCTTC.

V usage is TRBV6-5 and J usage is TRBJ2-7; TRBD1 agrees at 7 bases. CDR1 and CDR2 (germline): MNHEY, SVGAGI. CDR3 length equals 15 residues. V was clipped by 0 bases and J by 3 bases; unmatched bases: 5. CDR3 nucleotides: TGTGCCAGCAGTTACTCGAAGGGGGCGGGCTACGAGCAGTACTTC. This gives the protein CASSYSKGAGYEQYF.

The table lists this clone with a count of one. V gene TRBV29-1 combines with J gene TRBJ1-1; 9 nucleotides agree with TRBD1. V lost 6 bases to trimming and J lost 5 bases; unmatched junction nucleotides: 4. This CDR3 is built from 12 residues. Germline CDR1 SQVTM, CDR2 ANQGSEA. The CDR3 reads CSVQDRGTEAFF. The CDR3 DNA reads TGCAGCGTCCAGGACAGGGGAACTGAAGCTTTCTTT.

J is TRBJ2-7 and V is TRBV2; possibly TRBD1 or TRBD2 for D (5 bases each). V was clipped by 5 bases and J by 6 bases, with 26 bases between them. Germline V gene lookup returns CDR1 SNHLY and CDR2 FYNNEI. This CDR3 spans 17 amino acids. CDR3 DNA sequence: TGTGCCAGCAGTCCCCGGGACCGAGCGACCCCGACCCTCGAGCAGTACTTC. Translated, it gives CASSPRDRATPTLEQYF.

By share of the sample, this clone is medium-sized (0.01 to 0.1%). CDR3 DNA sequence: TGTGCCTGGAGCTTACAGGGCCGGGACACCGGGGAGCTGTTTTTT. This codes for CAWSLQGRDTGELFF. This chain links TRBV30 with TRBJ2-2, with D perhaps TRBD1 (6 bases). Trimming shortened V by 3 bases and J by 3 bases, and 14 bases separated the two germline ends. There are 15 residues in the CDR3. The germline V gene encodes CDR1 GTSNPN and CDR2 SVGIG (reference sequence).

The V gene is TRBV30, the J gene TRBJ1-1, with a tentative D call TRBD1 (6 bases). CDR1 GTSNPN and CDR2 SVGIG come from the germline V gene (reference sequence). V lost 2 bases to trimming and J lost 3 bases, with 22 bases between them. This CDR3 region has 17 residues. This CDR3 reads CAWSWSTTGVPDTEAFF. The CDR3 nucleotides are TGTGCCTGGAGTTGGTCTACGACAGGTGTGCCGGACACTGAAGCTTTCTTT.

J is TRBJ1-5 and V is TRBV18, with a possible D match to TRBD1 (5 bases). CDR3 size: 15 residues. CDR1 is KGHSH, CDR2 LQKENI, per germline. The V gene lost 0 bases and the J gene lost 1 base, with 7 bases spanning the gap. The CDR3 coding sequence is TGTGCCAGCTCACCACCGGGGGGGAGCAATCAGCCCCAGCATTTT. Amino acids: CASSPPGGSNQPQHF.

The V and J genes are TRBV2 and TRBJ2-5, with 9 bases matching TRBD1. There are 15 residues in the CDR3. Per germline, CDR1 SNHLY and CDR2 FYNNEI. The J segment lost 2 bases and the V segment lost 5 bases, leaving 6 bases of the junction unmatched. The CDR3 protein is CASSPQGARQETQYF. CDR3 DNA: TGTGCCAGCAGTCCACAGGGGGCGCGGCAAGAGACCCAGTACTTC. Full variable domain (missing parts from reference TRBV2 and TRBJ2-5): EPEVTQTPSHQVTQMGQEVILRCVPISNHLYFYWYRQILGQKVEFLVSFYNNEISEKSEIFDDQFSVERPDGSNFTLKIRSTKLEDSAMYFCASSPQGARQETQYFGPGTRLLVL.